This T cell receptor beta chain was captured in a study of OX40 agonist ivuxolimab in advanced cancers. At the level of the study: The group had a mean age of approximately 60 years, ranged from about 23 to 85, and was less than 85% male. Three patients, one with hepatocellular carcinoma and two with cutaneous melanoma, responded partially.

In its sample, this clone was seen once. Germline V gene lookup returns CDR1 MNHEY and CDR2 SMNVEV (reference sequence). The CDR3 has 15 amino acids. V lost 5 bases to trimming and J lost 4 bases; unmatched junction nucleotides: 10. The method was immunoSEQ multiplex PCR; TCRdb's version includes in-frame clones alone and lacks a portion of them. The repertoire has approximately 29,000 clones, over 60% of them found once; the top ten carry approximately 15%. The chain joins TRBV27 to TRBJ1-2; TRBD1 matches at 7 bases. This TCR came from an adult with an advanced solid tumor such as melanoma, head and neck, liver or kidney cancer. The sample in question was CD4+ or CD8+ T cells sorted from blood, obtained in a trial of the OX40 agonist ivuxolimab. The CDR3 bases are TGTGCCAGCAGTCTTACAGGGGTAGAGGGCTATGGCTACACCTTC. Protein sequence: CASSLTGVEGYGYTF.